This T cell receptor (beta chain) comes out of a study of identical twins. TCRdb independently ran MiXCR on the 5' RACE reads; one entry per CDR3 protein. The sample yields about 200,000 distinct CDR3 sequences, around 10% seen once. CDR1 MNHNS and CDR2 SASEGT come from the germline V gene. Trimming pared 2 bases from V and 3 bases from J, leaving 7 bases between. CDR3 length equals 13 residues. As regards this clonotype: Antigen: not known.

Regarding the study as a whole: Carriage of fewer insertions was seen in abundant cord blood beta clonotypes, whereas memory repertoires showed none.

The receptor's source is a woman younger than 30 in good health. The chain joins TRBV6-1 to TRBJ1-1; no firm D call. The sequencing input was memory (CD45RO+) T cells sorted from blood. CDR3 in DNA: TGTGCCAGCAGTGAATCTTTGGACACTGAAGCTTTCTTT. This translates into CASSESLDTEAFF.